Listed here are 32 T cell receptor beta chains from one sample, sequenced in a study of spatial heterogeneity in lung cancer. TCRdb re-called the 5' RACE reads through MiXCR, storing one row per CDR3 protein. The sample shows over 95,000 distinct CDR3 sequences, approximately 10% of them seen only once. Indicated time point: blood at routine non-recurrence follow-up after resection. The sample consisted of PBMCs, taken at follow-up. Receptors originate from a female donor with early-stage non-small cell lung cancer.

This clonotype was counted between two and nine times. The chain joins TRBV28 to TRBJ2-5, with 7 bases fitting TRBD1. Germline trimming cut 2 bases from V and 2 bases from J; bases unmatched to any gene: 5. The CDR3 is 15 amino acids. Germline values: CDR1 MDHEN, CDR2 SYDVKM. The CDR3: CASSLKGAGQETQYF. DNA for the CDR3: TGTGCCAGCAGTTTAAAGGGGGCCGGGCAAGAGACCCAGTACTTC.

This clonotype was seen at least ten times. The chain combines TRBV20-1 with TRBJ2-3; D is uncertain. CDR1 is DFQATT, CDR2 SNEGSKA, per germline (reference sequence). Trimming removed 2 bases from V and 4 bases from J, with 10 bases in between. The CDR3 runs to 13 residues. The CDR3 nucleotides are TGCAGTGCTAGATTCGGGTTCGCAGATACGCAGTATTTT. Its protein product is CSARFGFADTQYF.

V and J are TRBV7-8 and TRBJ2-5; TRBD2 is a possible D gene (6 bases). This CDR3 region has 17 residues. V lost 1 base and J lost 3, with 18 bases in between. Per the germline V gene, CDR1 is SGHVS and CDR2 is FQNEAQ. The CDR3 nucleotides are TGTGCCAGCAGCTTAGTCTATGGGGAGGCCGGGAAAGAGACCCAGTACTTC. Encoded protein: CASSLVYGEAGKETQYF.

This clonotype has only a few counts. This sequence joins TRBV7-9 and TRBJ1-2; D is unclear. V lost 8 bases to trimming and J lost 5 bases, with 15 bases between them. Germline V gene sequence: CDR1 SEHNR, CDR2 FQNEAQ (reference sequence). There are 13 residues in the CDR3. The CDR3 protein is CASEDLLGYGYTF. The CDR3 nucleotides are TGTGCCAGCGAGGATCTACTCGGGTATGGCTACACCTTC.

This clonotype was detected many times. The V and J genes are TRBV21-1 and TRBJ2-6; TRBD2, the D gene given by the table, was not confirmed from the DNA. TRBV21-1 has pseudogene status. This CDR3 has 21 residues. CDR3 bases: TGTGCCAGCAGCAATGTCCCCCCTCCAGCGTCCTCAGGGTACGGGACCAACGTCCTGACTTTC. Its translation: CASSNVPPPASSGYGTNVLTF.

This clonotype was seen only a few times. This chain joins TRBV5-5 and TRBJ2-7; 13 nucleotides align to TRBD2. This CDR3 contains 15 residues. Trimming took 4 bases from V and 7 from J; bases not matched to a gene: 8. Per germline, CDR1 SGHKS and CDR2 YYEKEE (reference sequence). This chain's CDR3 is CASSVGLAGAREQYF. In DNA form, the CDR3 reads TGTGCCAGCAGCGTTGGACTAGCGGGAGCCCGGGAGCAGTACTTC. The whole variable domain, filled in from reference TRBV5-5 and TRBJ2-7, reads DAGVTQSPTHLIKTRGQQVTLRCSPISGHKSVSWYQQVLGQGPQFIFQYYEKEERGRGNFPDRFSARQFPNYSSELNVNALLLGDSALYLCASSVGLAGAREQYFGPGTRLTVT.

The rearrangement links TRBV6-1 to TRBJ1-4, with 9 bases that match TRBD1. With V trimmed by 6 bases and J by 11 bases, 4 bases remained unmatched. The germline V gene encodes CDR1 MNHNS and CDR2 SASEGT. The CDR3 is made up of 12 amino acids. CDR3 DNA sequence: TGTGCCAGCAGACGGGACAGGGTTAAACTGTTTTTT. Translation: CASRRDRVKLFF.

The CDR3 bases are TGCAGTGCTACCCCGGGACAGATTCTTTATCAGCCCCAGCATTTT. Amino acids: CSATPGQILYQPQHF. This chain uses TRBV20-1 with TRBJ1-5, with 7 bases identical to TRBD1. This CDR3 comprises 15 residues. V trimming: 4 bases; J trimming: 5 bases; junction bases outside the gene matches: 11. Germline CDR1 reads DFQATT; CDR2 reads SNEGSKA (reference sequence).

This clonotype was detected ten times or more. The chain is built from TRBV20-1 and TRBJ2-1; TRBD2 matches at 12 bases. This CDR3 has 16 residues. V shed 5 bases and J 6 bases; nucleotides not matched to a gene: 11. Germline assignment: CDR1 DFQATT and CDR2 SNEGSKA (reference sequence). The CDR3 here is CSAPRTSGDLSNEQFF. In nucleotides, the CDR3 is TGCAGTGCTCCGCGGACTAGCGGGGACCTGAGCAATGAGCAGTTCTTC.

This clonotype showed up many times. The CDR3 loop is CASSRDIGTGELFF. The CDR3 DNA follows: TGTGCCAGCTCAAGGGACATTGGCACCGGGGAGCTGTTTTTT. V usage is TRBV18 and J usage is TRBJ2-2; tentatively, D is TRBD1 (6 bases). CDR1 and CDR2 from the germline V gene are KGHSH and LQKENI. The CDR3 extends over 14 amino acids. The ends were cut back, 5 bases at V and 4 bases at J, with 11 bases in the middle.

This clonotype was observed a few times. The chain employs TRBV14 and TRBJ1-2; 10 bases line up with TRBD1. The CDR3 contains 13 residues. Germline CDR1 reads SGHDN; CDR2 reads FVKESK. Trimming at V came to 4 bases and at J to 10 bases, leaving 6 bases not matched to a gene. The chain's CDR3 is CASSPRTGGHYTF. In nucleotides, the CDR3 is TGTGCCAGCAGCCCCCGGACAGGGGGACACTACACCTTC. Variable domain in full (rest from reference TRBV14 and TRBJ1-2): EAGVTQFPSHSVIEKGQTVTLRCDPISGHDNLYWYRRVMGKEIKFLLHFVKESKQDESGMPNNRFLAERTGGTYSTLKVQPAELEDSGVYFCASSPRTGGHYTFGSGTRLTVV.

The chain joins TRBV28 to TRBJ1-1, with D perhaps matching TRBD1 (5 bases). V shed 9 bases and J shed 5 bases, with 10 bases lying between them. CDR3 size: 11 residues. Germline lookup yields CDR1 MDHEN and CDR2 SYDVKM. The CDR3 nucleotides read TGTGCCAGTCAGGGAAATACTGAAGCTTTCTTT. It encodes CASQGNTEAFF.

Here the CDR3 reads CAISGQGKDTGELFF. Here the CDR3 DNA reads TGTGCCATCAGCGGACAGGGGAAGGACACCGGGGAGCTGTTTTTT. The chain links TRBV10-3 to TRBJ2-2; 9 nucleotides agree with TRBD1. J gave up 3 bases and V 6 bases, and 5 bases lay outside the gene matches. The CDR3 sequence is 15 residues long. Per the germline V gene, CDR1 is ENHRY and CDR2 is SYGVKD.

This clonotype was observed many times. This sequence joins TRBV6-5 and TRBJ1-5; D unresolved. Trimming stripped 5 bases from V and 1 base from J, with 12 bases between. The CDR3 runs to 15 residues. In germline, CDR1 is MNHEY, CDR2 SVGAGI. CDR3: CASSPAQTSNQPQHF. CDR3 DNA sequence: TGTGCCAGCAGTCCAGCACAGACGAGCAATCAGCCCCAGCATTTT.

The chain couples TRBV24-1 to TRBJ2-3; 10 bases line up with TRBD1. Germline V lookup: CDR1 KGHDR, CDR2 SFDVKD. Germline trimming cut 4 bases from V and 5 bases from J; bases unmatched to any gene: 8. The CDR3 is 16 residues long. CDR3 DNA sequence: TGTGCCACCAGTGACACCGGGACAGGGGAACAAGATACGCAGTATTTT. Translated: CATSDTGTGEQDTQYF.

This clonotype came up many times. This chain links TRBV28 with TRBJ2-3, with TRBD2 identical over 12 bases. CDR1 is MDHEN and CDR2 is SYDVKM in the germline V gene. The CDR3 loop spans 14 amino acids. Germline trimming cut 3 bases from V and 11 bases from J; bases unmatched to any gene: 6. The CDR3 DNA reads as TGTGCCAGCAGTTTTCGACTAGCGGGGGTAATGCAGTATTTT. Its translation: CASSFRLAGVMQYF.

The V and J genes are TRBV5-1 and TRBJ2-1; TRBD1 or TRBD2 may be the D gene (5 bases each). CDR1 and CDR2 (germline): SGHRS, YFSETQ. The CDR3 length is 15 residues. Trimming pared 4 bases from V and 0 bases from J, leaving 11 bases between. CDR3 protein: CASSRGDSSYNEQFF. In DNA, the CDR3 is TGCGCCAGCAGCCGAGGGGATAGCTCCTACAATGAGCAGTTCTTC. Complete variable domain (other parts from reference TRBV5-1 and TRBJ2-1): KAGVTQTPRYLIKTRGQQVTLSCSPISGHRSVSWYQQTPGQGLQFLFEYFSETQRNKGNFPGRFSGRQFSNSRSEMNVSTLELGDSALYLCASSRGDSSYNEQFFGPGTRLTVL.

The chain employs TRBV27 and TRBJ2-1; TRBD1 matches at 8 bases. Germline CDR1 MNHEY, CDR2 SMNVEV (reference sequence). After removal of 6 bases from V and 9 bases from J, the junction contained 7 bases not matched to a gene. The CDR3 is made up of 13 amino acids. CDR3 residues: CASRRTGSGEQFF. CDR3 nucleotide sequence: TGTGCCAGCAGAAGGACAGGGAGTGGTGAGCAGTTCTTC.

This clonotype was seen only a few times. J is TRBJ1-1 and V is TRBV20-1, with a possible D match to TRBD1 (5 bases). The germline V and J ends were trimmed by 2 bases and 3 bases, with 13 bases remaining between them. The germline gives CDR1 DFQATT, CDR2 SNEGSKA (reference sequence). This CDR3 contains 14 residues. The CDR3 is CSARQGKGYTEAFF. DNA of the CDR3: TGCAGTGCTAGACAGGGAAAAGGTTACACTGAAGCTTTCTTT.

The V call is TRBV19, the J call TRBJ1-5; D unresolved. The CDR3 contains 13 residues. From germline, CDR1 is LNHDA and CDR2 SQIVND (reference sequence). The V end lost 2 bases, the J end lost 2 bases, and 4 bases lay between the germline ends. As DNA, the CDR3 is TGTGCCAGTAGTATACGAGGCAATCAGCCCCAGCATTTT. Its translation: CASSIRGNQPQHF.

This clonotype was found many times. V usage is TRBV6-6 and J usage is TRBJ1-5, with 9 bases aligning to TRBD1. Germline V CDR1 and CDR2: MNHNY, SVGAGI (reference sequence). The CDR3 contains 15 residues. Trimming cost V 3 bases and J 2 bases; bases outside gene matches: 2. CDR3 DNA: TGTGCCAGCAGTTATGGGGACAGGGGCAATCAGCCCCAGCATTTT. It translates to CASSYGDRGNQPQHF.

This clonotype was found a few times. Here the CDR3 reads CASSIRTGTGNTIYF. DNA for the CDR3: TGTGCCAGCAGCATCCGGACAGGGACAGGAAACACCATATATTTT. The chain recombines TRBV7-9 with TRBJ1-3, with 8 bases that match TRBD1. V lost 5 bases, J lost 4 bases, and 7 bases stayed unmatched. Germline CDR1 SEHNR, CDR2 FQNEAQ (reference sequence). CDR3 size: 15 residues.

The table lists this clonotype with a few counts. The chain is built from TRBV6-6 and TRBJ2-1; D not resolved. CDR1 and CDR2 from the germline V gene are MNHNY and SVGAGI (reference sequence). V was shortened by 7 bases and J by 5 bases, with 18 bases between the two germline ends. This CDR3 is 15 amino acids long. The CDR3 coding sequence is TGTGCCAGCAAGAGTCTGCCATTAGACCACAATGAGCAGTTCTTC. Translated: CASKSLPLDHNEQFF.

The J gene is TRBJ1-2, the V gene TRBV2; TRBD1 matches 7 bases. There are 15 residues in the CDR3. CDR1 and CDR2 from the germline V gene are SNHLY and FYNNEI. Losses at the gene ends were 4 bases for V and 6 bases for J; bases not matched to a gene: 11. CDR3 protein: CASSAASGTADGYTF. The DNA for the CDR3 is TGTGCCAGCAGTGCAGCTTCCGGGACAGCGGATGGCTACACCTTC.

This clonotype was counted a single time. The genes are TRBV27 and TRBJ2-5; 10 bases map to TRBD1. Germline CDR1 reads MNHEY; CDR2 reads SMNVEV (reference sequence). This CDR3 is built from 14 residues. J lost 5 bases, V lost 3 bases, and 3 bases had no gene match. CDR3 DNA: TGTGCCAGCAGTTTGACAGGGGGCCGCGAGACCCAGTACTTC. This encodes CASSLTGGRETQYF.

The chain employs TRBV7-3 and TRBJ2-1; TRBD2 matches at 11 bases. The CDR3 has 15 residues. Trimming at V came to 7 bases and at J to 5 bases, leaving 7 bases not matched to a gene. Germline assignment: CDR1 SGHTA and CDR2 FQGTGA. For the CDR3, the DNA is TGTGCCAGCACTCCGGGACTAGCGGAGAACAATGAGCAGTTCTTC. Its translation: CASTPGLAENNEQFF.

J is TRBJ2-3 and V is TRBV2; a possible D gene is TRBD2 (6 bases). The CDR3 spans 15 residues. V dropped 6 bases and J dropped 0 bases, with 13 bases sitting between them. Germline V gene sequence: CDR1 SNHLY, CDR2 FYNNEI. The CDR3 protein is CASSPGTSSTDTQYF. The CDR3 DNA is TGTGCCAGCAGCCCCGGGACTTCTAGCACAGATACGCAGTATTTT.

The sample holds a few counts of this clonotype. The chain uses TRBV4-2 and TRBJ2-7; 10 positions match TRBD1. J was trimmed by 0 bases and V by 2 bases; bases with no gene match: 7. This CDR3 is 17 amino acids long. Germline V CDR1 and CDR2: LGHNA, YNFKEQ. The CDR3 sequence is CASSQPPTGGLSYEQYF. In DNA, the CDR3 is TGTGCCAGCAGCCAACCCCCGACAGGGGGCCTCTCCTACGAGCAGTACTTC.

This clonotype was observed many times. This CDR3 reads CASSQAPAGGPPGELFF. Here the CDR3 DNA reads TGTGCCAGCAGCCAAGCCCCAGCGGGAGGGCCACCCGGGGAGCTGTTTTTT. The chain uses TRBV11-1 and TRBJ2-2, with 10 bases lining up with TRBD2. V shed 5 bases, J shed 6 bases, and the junction held 12 bases outside the gene matches. CDR1 is SGHAT, CDR2 FQDESV, per germline (reference sequence). The CDR3 sequence is 17 residues long.

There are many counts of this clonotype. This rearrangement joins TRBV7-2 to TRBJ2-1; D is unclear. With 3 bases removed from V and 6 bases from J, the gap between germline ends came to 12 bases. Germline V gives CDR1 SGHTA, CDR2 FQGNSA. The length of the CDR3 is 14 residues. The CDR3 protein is CASSFGFLSNEQFF. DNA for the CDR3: TGTGCCAGCAGCTTCGGGTTTCTGTCCAATGAGCAGTTCTTC.

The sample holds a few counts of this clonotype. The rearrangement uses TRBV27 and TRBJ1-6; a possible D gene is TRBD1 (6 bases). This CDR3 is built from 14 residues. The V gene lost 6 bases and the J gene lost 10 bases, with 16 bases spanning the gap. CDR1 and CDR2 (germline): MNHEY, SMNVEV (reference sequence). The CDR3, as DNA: TGTGCCAGCAGCTTACAGGGAAGGAACTCACCCCTCCACTTT. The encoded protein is CASSLQGRNSPLHF.

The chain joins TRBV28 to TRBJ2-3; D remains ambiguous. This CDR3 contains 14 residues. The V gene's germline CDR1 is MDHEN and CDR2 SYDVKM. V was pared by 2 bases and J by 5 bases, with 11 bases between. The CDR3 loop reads CASSLRPPRDTQYF. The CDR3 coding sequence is TGTGCCAGCAGTTTACGGCCTCCCAGAGATACGCAGTATTTT.